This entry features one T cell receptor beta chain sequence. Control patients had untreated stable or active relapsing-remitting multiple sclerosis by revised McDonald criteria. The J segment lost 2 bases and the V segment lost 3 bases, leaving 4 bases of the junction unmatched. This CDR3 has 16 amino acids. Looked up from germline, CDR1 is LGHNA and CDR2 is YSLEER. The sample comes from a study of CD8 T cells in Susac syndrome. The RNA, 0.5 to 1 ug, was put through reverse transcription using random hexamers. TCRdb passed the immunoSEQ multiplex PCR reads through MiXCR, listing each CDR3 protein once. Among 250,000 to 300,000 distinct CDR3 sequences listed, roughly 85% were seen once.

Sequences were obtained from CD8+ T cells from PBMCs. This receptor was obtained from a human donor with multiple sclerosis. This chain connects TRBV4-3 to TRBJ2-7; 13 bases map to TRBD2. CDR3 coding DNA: TGCGCCAGCAGCCAGTCCACTAGCGGGAGGGCCTACGAGCAGTACTTC. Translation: CASSQSTSGRAYEQYF.